The sequence of this T cell receptor beta chain was determined in a study of control samples from healthy donors and cancer patients. Produced via immunoSEQ multiplex PCR; TCRdb's table is partial and in-frame only. Here the sample spans approximately 150,000 clones, under 90% being singletons. The CDR3 runs 13 residues. Between the trimmed V and J ends, which lost 1 base and 7 bases, there was a span of 9 bases. CDR1 and CDR2 (germline): SGHRS, YFSETQ. The sample taken for sequencing was PBMCs. The rearrangement joins TRBV5-1 to TRBJ2-1; D call uncertain. This TCR derives from a man in his fifties or sixties with head and neck cancer. CDR3 sequence (DNA): TGCGCCAGCAGCTTGTTTAACGAAAATGAGCAGTTCTTC. It yields the protein CASSLFNENEQFF.